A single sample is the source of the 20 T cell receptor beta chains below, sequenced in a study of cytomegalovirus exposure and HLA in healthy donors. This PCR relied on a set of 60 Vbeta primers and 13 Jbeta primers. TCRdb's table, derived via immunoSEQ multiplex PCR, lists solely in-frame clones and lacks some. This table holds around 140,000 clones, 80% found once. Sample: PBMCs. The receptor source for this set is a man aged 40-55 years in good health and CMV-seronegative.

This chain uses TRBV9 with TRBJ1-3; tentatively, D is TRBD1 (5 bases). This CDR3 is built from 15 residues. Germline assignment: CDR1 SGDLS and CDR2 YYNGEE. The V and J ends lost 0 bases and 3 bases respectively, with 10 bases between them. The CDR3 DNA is TGTGCCAGCAGCGTAGAAGGGGCTCGTGGAAACACCATATATTTT. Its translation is CASSVEGARGNTIYF.

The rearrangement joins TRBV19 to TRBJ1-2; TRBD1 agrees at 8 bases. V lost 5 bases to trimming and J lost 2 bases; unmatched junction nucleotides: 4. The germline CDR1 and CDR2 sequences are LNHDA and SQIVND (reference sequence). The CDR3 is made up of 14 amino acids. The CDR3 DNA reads TGTGCCAGTAGTGGGGACAGGCTAAACTATGGCTACACCTTC. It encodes CASSGDRLNYGYTF. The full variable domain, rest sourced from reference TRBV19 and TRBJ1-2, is DGGITQSPKYLFRKEGQNVTLSCEQNLNHDAMYWYRQDPGQGLRLIYYSQIVNDFQKGDIAEGYSVSREKKESFPLTVTSAQKNPTAFYLCASSGDRLNYGYTFGSGTRLTVV.

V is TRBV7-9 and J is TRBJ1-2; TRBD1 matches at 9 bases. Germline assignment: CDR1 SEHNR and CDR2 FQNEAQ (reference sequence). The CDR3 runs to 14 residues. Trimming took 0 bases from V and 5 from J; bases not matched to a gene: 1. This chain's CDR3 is CASSLAGQGYGYTF. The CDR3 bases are TGTGCCAGCAGCTTAGCGGGACAGGGATATGGCTACACCTTC.

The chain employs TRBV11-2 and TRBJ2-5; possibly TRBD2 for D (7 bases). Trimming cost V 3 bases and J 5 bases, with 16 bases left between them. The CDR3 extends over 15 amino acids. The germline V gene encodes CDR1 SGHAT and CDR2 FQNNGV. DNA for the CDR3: TGTGCCAGCAGCTTGGGTCGGGGGGCCCTGGAGACCCAGTACTTC. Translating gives CASSLGRGALETQYF.

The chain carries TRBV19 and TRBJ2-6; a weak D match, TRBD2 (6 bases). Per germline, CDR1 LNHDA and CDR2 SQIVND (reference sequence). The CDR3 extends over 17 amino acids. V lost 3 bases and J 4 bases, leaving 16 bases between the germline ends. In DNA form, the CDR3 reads TGTGCCAGTAGTATCGCAGGGAGGAGTACAGGGGCCAACGTCCTGACTTTC. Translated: CASSIAGRSTGANVLTF.

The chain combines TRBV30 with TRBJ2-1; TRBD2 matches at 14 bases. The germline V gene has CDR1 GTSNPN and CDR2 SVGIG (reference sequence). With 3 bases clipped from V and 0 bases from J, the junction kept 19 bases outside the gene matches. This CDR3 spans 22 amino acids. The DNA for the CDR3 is TGTGCCTGGAGCCCGGGACTAGCGGGGGAGCCCGATTTAGAGGGCTCCTACAATGAGCAGTTCTTC. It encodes CAWSPGLAGEPDLEGSYNEQFF.

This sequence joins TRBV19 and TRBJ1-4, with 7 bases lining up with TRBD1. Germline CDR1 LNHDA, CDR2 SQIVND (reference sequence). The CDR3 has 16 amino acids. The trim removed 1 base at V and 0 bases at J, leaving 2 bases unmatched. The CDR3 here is CASSIGGTATNEKLFF. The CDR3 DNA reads TGTGCCAGTAGTATAGGCGGGACAGCAACTAATGAAAAACTGTTTTTT. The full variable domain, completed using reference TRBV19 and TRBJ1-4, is DGGITQSPKYLFRKEGQNVTLSCEQNLNHDAMYWYRQDPGQGLRLIYYSQIVNDFQKGDIAEGYSVSREKKESFPLTVTSAQKNPTAFYLCASSIGGTATNEKLFFGSGTQLSVL.

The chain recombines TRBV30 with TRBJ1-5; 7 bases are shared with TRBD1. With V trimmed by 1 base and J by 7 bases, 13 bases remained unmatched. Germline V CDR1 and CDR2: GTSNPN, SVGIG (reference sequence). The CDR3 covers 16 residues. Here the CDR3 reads CAWSAPQQGSGQPQHF. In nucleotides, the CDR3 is TGTGCCTGGAGTGCCCCCCAACAGGGGTCGGGACAGCCCCAGCATTTT.

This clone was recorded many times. This CDR3 reads CASSPGREVEKLFF. CDR3 coding DNA: TGTGCCAGCAGCCCCGGAAGGGAGGTTGAAAAACTGTTTTTT. The gene calls are TRBV7-9 and TRBJ1-4; D is ambiguous. V was pared by 5 bases and J by 7 bases, with 14 bases between. CDR3 length equals 14 residues. In germline, CDR1 is SEHNR, CDR2 FQNEAQ (reference sequence).

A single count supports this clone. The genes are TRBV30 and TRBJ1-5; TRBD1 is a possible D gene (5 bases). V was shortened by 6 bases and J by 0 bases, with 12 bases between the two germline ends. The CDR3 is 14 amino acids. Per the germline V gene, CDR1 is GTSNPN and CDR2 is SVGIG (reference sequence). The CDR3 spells CACQTEYSNQPQHF. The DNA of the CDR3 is TGTGCCTGTCAGACAGAGTATAGCAATCAGCCCCAGCATTTT.

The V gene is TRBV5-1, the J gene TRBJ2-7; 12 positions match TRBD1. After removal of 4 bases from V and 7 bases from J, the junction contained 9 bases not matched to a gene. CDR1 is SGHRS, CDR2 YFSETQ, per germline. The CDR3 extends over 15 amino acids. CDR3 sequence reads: CASSETGTGGGEQYF. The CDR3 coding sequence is TGCGCCAGCAGCGAAACCGGGACAGGGGGCGGGGAGCAGTACTTC.

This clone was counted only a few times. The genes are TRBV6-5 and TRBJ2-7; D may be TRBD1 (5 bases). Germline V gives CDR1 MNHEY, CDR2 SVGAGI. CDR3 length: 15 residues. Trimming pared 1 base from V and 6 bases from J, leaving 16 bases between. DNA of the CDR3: TGTGCCAGCAGTTACTACGTTGCACAGGCTGGCGAGCAGTACTTC. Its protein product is CASSYYVAQAGEQYF.

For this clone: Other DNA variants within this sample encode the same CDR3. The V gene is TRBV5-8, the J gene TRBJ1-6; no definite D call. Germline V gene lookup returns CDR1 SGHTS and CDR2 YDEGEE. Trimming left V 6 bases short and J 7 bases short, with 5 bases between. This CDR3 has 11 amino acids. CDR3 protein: CASNENSPLHF. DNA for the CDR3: TGTGCCAGCAATGAGAATTCACCCCTCCACTTT.

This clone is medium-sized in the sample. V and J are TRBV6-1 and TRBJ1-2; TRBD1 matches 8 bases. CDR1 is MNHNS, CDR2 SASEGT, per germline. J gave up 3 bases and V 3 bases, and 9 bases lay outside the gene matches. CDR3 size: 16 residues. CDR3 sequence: CASSDETGAPDYGYTF. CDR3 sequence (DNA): TGTGCCAGCAGTGACGAGACAGGGGCCCCTGACTATGGCTACACCTTC.

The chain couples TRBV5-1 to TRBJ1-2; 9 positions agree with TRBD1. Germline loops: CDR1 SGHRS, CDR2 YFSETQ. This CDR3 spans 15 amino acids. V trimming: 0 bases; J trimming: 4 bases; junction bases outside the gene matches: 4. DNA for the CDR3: TGCGCCAGCAGCTTGGGGTGGACAGGGGCCTATGGCTACACCTTC. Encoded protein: CASSLGWTGAYGYTF.

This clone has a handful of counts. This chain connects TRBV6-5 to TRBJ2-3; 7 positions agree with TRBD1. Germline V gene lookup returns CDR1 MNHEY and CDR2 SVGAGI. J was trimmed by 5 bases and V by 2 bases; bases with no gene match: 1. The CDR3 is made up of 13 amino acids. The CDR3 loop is CASSYRQGDTQYF. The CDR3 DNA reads TGTGCCAGCAGTTACCGACAGGGAGATACGCAGTATTTT.

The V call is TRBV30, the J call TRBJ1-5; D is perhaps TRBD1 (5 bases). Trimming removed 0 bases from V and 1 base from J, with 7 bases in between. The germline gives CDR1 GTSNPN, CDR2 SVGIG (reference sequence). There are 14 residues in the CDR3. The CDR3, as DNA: TGTGCCTGGAGTGTTGGGGCAAGCAATCAGCCCCAGCATTTT. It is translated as CAWSVGASNQPQHF.

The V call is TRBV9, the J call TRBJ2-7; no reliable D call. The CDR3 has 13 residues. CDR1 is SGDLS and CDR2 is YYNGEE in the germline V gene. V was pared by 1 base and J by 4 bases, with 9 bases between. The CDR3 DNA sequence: TGTGCCAGCAGCGTAAGCACAGCTTACGAGCAGTACTTC. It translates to CASSVSTAYEQYF.

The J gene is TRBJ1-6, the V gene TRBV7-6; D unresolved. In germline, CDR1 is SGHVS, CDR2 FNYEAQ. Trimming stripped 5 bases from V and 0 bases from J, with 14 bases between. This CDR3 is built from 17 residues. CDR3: CASSPSAQSSYNSPLHF. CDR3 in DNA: TGTGCCAGCAGCCCTTCGGCACAGAGCTCCTATAATTCACCCCTCCACTTT.

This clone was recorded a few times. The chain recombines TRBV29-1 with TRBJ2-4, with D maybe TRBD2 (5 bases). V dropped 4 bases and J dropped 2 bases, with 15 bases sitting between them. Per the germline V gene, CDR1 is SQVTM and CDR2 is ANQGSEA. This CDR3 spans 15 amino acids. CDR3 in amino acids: CSVAEGGLSKNIQYF. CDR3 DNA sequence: TGCAGCGTTGCTGAAGGAGGCCTTTCCAAAAACATTCAGTACTTC. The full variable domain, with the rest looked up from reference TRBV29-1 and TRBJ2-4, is SAVISQKPSRDICQRGTSLTIQCQVDSQVTMMFWYRQQPGQSLTLIATANQGSEATYESGFVIDKFPISRPNLTFSTLTVSNMSPEDSSIYLCSVAEGGLSKNIQYFGAGTRLSVL.